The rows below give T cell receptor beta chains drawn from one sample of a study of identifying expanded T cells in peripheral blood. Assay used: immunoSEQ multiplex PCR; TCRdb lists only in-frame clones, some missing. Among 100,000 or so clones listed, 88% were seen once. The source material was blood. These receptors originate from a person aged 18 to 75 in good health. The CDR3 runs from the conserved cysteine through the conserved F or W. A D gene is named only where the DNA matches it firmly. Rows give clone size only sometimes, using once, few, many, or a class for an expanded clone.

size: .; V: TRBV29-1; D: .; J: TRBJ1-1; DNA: TGCAGCGTTGAAGGGACGGGGAACACTGAAGCTTTCTTT; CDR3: CSVEGTGNTEAFF
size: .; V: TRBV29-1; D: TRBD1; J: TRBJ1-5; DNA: TGCAGCGTTTTGATGGCTGGGACAGGGGATCAGCCCCAGCATTTT; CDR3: CSVLMAGTGDQPQHF
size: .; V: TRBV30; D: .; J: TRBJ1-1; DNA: TGTGCCTGGAGCAGGACGGTTTTGAACACTGAAGCTTTCTTT; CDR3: CAWSRTVLNTEAFF
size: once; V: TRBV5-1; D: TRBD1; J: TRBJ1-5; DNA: TGCGCCAGCAGCCCGGACAGGGGAGAACAGCCCCAGCATTTT; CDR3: CASSPDRGEQPQHF
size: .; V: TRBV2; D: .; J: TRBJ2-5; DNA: TGTGCCAGCATTCAGGGCAGGACGGAGACCCAGTACTTC; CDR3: CASIQGRTETQYF
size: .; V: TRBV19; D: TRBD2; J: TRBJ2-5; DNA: TGTGCCAGTACCCGGACTAGCGGGGGAGAGACCCAGTACTTC; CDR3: CASTRTSGGETQYF
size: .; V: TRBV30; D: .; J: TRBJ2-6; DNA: TGTGCCTGGAGTGTTAGTCCCAGGGCTGGGGCCAACGTCCTGACTTTC; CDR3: CAWSVSPRAGANVLTF
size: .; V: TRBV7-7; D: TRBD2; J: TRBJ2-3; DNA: TGTGCCAGCAGCTTAGGAGCGGGGGAGGCAGATACGCAGTATTTT; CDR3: CASSLGAGEADTQYF
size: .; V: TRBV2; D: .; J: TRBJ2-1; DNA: TGTGCCAGCAGTGAAAACGGAGGGGGAGGGCCCTCAGACAATGAGCAGTTCTTC; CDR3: CASSENGGGGPSDNEQFF
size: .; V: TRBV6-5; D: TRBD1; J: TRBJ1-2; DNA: TGTGCCAGCAGAGAGACAGGGGCCAGTGTCCATGGCTACACCTTC; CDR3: CASRETGASVHGYTF
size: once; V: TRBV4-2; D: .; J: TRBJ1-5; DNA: TGTGCCAGCAGCCAAGATCCGGGAAATAGCAATCAGCCCCAGCATTTT; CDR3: CASSQDPGNSNQPQHF
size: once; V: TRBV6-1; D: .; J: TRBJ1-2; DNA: TGTGCCAGCACAGATACTTATGGCTACACCTTC; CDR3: CASTDTYGYTF
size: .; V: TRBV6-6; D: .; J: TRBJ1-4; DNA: TGTGCCAGCAGTACTGGGCTGGATGAAAAACTGTTTTTT; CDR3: CASSTGLDEKLFF
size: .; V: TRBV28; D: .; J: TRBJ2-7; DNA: TGTGCCAGCAGTGCACACAGCGACTTAACCTACGAGCAGTACTTC; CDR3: CASSAHSDLTYEQYF
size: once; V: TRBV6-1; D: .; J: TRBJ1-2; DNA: TGTGCCAGCAGTGAAGGGTCGGGGGATGGCTACACCTTC; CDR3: CASSEGSGDGYTF
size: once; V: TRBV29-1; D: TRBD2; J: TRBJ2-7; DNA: TGCAGCGTTGCGGGGCGGGAGGGCCCCCAGTACTTC; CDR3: CSVAGREGPQYF
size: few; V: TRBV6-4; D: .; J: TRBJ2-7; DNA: TGTGCCAGCAGTGAGTGTGGCAGCCTTCCCCCTTCGTGGAATTACGAGCAGTACTTC; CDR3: CASSECGSLPPSWNYEQYF
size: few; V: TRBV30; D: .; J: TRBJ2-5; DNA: TGTGCCTGGAGCCGGGTCGGGGGCCTAGAGACCCAGTACTTC; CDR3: CAWSRVGGLETQYF
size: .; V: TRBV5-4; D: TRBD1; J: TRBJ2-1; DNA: TGTGCCAGCAGCTTACAGGGGATAATATACAATGAGCAGTTCTTC; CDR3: CASSLQGIIYNEQFF
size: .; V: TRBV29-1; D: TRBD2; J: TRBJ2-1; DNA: TGCAGCGTCCGAGGTCTCCCTGCGGGAGGGCCGGGGAATGAGCAGTTCTTC; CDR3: CSVRGLPAGGPGNEQFF
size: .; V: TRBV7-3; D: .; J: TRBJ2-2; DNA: TGTGCCAGCAGCTCCCAGAGCCCCGGGGAGCTGTTTTTT; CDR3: CASSSQSPGELFF
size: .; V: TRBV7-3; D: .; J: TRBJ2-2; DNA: TGTGCCAGCAGCTTATCTGGGGAGCTGTTTTTT; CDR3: CASSLSGELFF
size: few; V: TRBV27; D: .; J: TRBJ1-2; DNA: TGTGCCAGCAGCTTAGGGGGTAATGGCTACACCTTC; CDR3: CASSLGGNGYTF
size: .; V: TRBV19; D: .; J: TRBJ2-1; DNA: TGTGCCAGTAGTCCCGGGTTTAAGAACAATGAGCAGTTCTTC; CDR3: CASSPGFKNNEQFF
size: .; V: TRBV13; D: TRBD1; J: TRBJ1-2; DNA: TGTGCCAGCAGCTCAGGACAGGGGGTAGGTGGCTACACCTTC; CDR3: CASSSGQGVGGYTF
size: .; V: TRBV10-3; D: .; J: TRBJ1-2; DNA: TGTGCCATCAGGTCATTAAGGGACGAAGCTAACTATGGCTACACCTTC; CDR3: CAIRSLRDEANYGYTF
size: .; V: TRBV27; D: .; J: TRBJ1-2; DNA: TGTGCCAGCAGTTTATTCCCCAGAACTAACTATGGCTACACCTTC; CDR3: CASSLFPRTNYGYTF
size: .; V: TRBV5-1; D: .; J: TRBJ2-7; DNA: TGCGCCAGCAGCTTGTTTTTGGGGCAGGCGAACGAGCAGTACTTC; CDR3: CASSLFLGQANEQYF
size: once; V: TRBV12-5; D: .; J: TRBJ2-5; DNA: TGTGCTAGTGGTTTGGGGTGGGAGGCCGGATGGAAGGGAGAGACCCAGTACTTC; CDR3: CASGLGWEAGWKGETQYF
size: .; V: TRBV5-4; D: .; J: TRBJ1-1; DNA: TGTGCCAGCAGCCCACGGGGGGTGTCTTTTTCCACTGAAGCTTTCTTT; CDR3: CASSPRGVSFSTEAFF
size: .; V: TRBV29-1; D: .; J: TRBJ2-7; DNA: TGCAGCGTTGTTTGGGGCGCTAAAGCGGGCCGCGAGCAGTACTTC; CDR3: CSVVWGAKAGREQYF
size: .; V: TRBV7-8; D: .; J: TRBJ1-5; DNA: TGTGCCAGCAGCACGGGCCCCAATAATGGGCCCCAGCATTTT; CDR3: CASSTGPNNGPQHF
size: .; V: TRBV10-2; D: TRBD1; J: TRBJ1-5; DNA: TGCGCCAGCAGTGAGTTGGGACAGGGAACTTTCGCCCAGCATTTT; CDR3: CASSELGQGTFAQHF
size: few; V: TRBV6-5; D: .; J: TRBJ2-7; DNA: TGTGCCAGCGGAGAGCCTCCGTCCTACGAGCAGTACTTC; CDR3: CASGEPPSYEQYF
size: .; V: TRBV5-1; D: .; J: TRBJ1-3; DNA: TGCGCCAGCAGCCCGAAGCTCTACTCTGGAAACACCATATATTTT; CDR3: CASSPKLYSGNTIYF
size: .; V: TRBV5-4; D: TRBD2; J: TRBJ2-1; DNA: TGTGCCAGCAGCTTGGAGTCGGGACTAGCATTGGTCGATGAGCAGTTCTTC; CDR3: CASSLESGLALVDEQFF
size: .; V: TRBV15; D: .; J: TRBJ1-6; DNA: TGTGCCACCAGCAGAGGGGACACCTCGTATAATTCACCCCTCCACTTT; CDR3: CATSRGDTSYNSPLHF
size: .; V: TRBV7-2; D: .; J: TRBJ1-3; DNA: TGTGCCAGCAGCTCGCAGTCCTTTCCGTCTGGAAACACCATATATTTT; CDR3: CASSSQSFPSGNTIYF
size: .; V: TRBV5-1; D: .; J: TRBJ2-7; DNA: TGCGCCAGCAGCGTCCCAACGAACGAGCAGTACTTC; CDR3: CASSVPTNEQYF
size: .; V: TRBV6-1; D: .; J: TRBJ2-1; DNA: TGTGCCAGCAGTGATGGAGGGGGCGCATTCGTTGAGCAGTTCTTC; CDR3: CASSDGGGAFVEQFF
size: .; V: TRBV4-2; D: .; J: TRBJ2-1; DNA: TGTGCCAGCAGCCCTGGGCGTAATGAATACAATGAGCAGTTCTTC; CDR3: CASSPGRNEYNEQFF
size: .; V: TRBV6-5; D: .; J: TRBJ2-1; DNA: TGTGCCAGCAGTCCCCCACAGCGCTCCTACAATGAGCAGTTCTTC; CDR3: CASSPPQRSYNEQFF
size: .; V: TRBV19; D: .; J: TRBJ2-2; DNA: TGTGCCAGTAGTATAGTCGGGGGCCCCGGGGAGCTGTTTTTT; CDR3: CASSIVGGPGELFF
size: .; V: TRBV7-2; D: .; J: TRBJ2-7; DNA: TGTGCCAGCAGCCGGGACCTCGGATCCTACGAGCAGTACTTC; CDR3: CASSRDLGSYEQYF
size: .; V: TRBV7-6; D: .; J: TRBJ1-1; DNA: TGTGCCAGCAGCTTAGGCCAGGGCATGAACACTGAAGCTTTCTTT; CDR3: CASSLGQGMNTEAFF
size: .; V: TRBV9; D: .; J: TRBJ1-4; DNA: TGTGCCAGCAGCCCCCGTTGGGGTGCAACTAATGAAAAACTGTTTTTT; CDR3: CASSPRWGATNEKLFF
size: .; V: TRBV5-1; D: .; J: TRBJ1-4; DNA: TGCGCCAGCACCTCCGGAGGGGGGAATGAAAAACTGTTTTTT; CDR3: CASTSGGGNEKLFF
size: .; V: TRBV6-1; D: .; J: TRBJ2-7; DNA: TGTGCCAGCAAAGGTGCAGGGAGCTCCTACGAGCAGTACTTC; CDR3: CASKGAGSSYEQYF
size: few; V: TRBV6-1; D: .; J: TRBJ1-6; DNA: TGTGCCAGCAGTGAAGCGCAGGGTGGAGGGAATTCACCCCTCCACTTT; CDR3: CASSEAQGGGNSPLHF
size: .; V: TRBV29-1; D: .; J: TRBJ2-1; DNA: TGCAGCGTTGTTGACGGGAGCTCCTACAATGAGCAGTTCTTC; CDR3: CSVVDGSSYNEQFF
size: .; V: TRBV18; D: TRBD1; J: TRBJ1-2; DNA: TGTGCCAGCTCACCCCCAGAGACAGGGACCAACTATGGCTACACCTTC; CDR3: CASSPPETGTNYGYTF
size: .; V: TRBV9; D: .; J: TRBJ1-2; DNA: TGTGCCAGCAGCTCCCTTGATGGCTACACCTTC; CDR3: CASSSLDGYTF